Below are 10 T cell receptor beta chains sequenced from a single sample in a study of Ad26.COV2.S vaccination and SARS-CoV-2 variants. Produced via immunoSEQ multiplex PCR; TCRdb's table is partial and in-frame only. This table has fewer than 400,000 clones, 75% to 90% appearing once. Treatment meaning: about 20 received Ad26.COV2.S at low or high dose, single or two shots; 5 received placebo; per-sample allocation not given. Specimen acquisition occurred on day 63 following the initial vaccine or placebo injection. Sample: peripheral blood, taken in a trial of Ad26.COV2.S vaccine versus placebo. The receptors shown here come from a person between 18 and 65 years old who received the Ad26.COV2.S COVID-19 vaccine or a placebo.

This clone was seen just once. The chain couples TRBV4-1 to TRBJ2-1; 13 bases line up with TRBD2. Trimming took 1 base from V and 8 from J; bases not matched to a gene: 2. The CDR3 length is 15 residues. The germline V gene encodes CDR1 MGHRA and CDR2 YSYEKL. This CDR3 reads CASSQAGLAGDEQFF. CDR3 coding DNA: TGCGCCAGCAGCCAAGCCGGACTAGCGGGAGATGAGCAGTTCTTC.

The chain carries TRBV30 and TRBJ1-6; D ambiguous. CDR1 and CDR2 from the germline V gene are GTSNPN and SVGIG (reference sequence). Trimming took 5 bases from V and 7 from J, leaving 12 bases between them. The length of the CDR3 is 13 residues. CDR3 in amino acids: CAWDRASNSPLHF. The CDR3 DNA follows: TGTGCCTGGGACCGGGCCTCGAATTCACCCCTCCACTTT.

The V and J genes are TRBV9 and TRBJ1-3, with unresolved D. Between the trimmed V and J ends, which lost 6 bases and 13 bases, there was a span of 20 bases. The CDR3 is 13 amino acids. CDR1 and CDR2 (germline): SGDLS, YYNGEE. CDR3 region: CASTTDSGGLIYF. The CDR3 nucleotides read TGTGCCAGCACCACAGATTCAGGCGGACTGATATATTTT.

This clone has only a few counts. V gene TRBV18 combines with J gene TRBJ2-7; D unresolved. The germline CDR1 and CDR2 sequences are KGHSH and LQKENI. V lost 2 bases to trimming and J lost 2 bases, with 10 bases between them. The CDR3 sequence is 14 residues long. The CDR3 reads CASSPSRSPYEQYF. The CDR3 nucleotides read TGTGCCAGCTCACCATCCCGAAGCCCCTACGAGCAGTACTTC.

The chain joins TRBV27 to TRBJ2-2; 7 nucleotides agree with TRBD1. This CDR3 has 14 residues. Germline assignment: CDR1 MNHEY and CDR2 SMNVEV (reference sequence). Germline trimming cut 2 bases from V and 6 bases from J; bases unmatched to any gene: 3. The CDR3 is CASSLGQGAGELFF. Written as DNA, the CDR3 is TGTGCCAGCAGTTTAGGGCAGGGGGCCGGGGAGCTGTTTTTT.

V and J are TRBV5-1 and TRBJ2-5; a possible D gene is TRBD1 (5 bases). V was trimmed by 0 bases and J by 1 base, leaving 10 bases between them. This CDR3 comprises 15 residues. CDR1 SGHRS and CDR2 YFSETQ come from the germline V gene. The CDR3 here is CASSLGGDPQETQYF. In nucleotides, the CDR3 is TGCGCCAGCAGCTTGGGGGGCGACCCCCAAGAGACCCAGTACTTC.

This sequence joins TRBV19 and TRBJ1-4, with D maybe TRBD1 (5 bases). CDR1 and CDR2 (germline): LNHDA, SQIVND (reference sequence). V lost 5 bases, J lost 4 bases, and 11 bases lay in between. This CDR3 comprises 14 residues. The CDR3: CASSVGGLNEKLFF. In nucleotides, the CDR3 is TGTGCCAGTAGTGTCGGGGGACTTAATGAAAAACTGTTTTTT. The full variable domain, completed using reference TRBV19 and TRBJ1-4, is DGGITQSPKYLFRKEGQNVTLSCEQNLNHDAMYWYRQDPGQGLRLIYYSQIVNDFQKGDIAEGYSVSREKKESFPLTVTSAQKNPTAFYLCASSVGGLNEKLFFGSGTQLSVL.

The chain has TRBV5-6 and TRBJ1-2; D not certain. The CDR3 spans 13 residues. Germline-derived CDR1 and CDR2 are SGHDT and YYEEEE. Trimming shortened V by 1 base and J by 1 base, and 5 bases separated the two germline ends. This CDR3 is CASSLTDNYGYTF. The CDR3 nucleotides read TGTGCCAGCAGCTTGACAGATAACTATGGCTACACCTTC.

The chain combines TRBV5-1 with TRBJ1-2, with TRBD1 identical over 9 bases. V shed 4 bases and J 6 bases; nucleotides not matched to a gene: 13. CDR3 length equals 16 residues. In germline, CDR1 is SGHRS, CDR2 YFSETQ. In nucleotides, the CDR3 is TGCGCCAGCAGCCCGGGACAGGGTATAGGTGCGGATGGCTACACCTTC. It yields the protein CASSPGQGIGADGYTF.

The chain recombines TRBV3-1 (or the pseudogene TRBV3-2) with TRBJ2-5, with D unclear. The V and J ends lost 1 base and 0 bases respectively, with 6 bases between them. CDR1 is LGHDT and CDR2 is YNNKEL in the germline V gene (reference sequence). The CDR3 consists of 14 residues. The CDR3 is CASSQVSYQETQYF. The CDR3 region has the DNA TGTGCCAGCAGCCAAGTCTCATACCAAGAGACCCAGTACTTC.